Listed below are T cell receptor beta chains from one sample, sequenced in a study of T cells after yellow fever vaccination. TCRdb fed the 5' RACE reads into MiXCR, producing one record per CDR3 protein. The data contain some 160,000 distinct CDR3 sequences, 7% to 10% of them singletons. The source material was CD8+ T cells sorted from PBMCs, sampled 45 days after the yellow fever booster vaccination. Receptors were obtained from a man between 18 and 29 years old who received the YFV17D yellow fever vaccine. Each CDR3 is given with its conserved first and last residue. The D gene is left open where the match is weak. A row's size may be missing; if present it is once, few, many or a size class.

>-|few|TRBJ2-1|TRBV11-3
TGTGCCAGCAGCTTAGCTCGGAACCACAATGAGCAGTTCTTC
CASSLARNHNEQFF
>-|few|TRBJ1-1|TRBV6-5
TGTGCCAGCAGTTACTCGAACGGGGGAAACACTGAAGCTTTCTTT
CASSYSNGGNTEAFF
>-|many|TRBJ1-5|TRBV4-1
TGCGCCAGCAGCCAGAGACACGTTAGCAATCAGCCCCAGCATTTT
CASSQRHVSNQPQHF
>-|-|TRBJ2-3|TRBV7-3
TGTGCCAGCAGCTTAACTCCGGGGGCTAACACAGATACGCAGTATTTT
CASSLTPGANTDTQYF
>-|few|TRBJ2-5|TRBV20-1
TGCAGTGCTAGAGATCCGTGGGGGTGGGCCCAAGAGACCCAGTACTTC
CSARDPWGWAQETQYF
>-|few|TRBJ1-5|TRBV30
TGTGCCTGGAGCGATACACAGGGACAGCCCCAGCATTTT
CAWSDTQGQPQHF
>TRBD1|-|TRBJ1-6|TRBV28
TGTGCCAGCAGCTTGACAGGGTCTTTGTCACCCCTCCACTTT
CASSLTGSLSPLHF
>-|-|TRBJ2-5|TRBV4-3
TGCGCCAGCAGCCATCCCCGGCCGAAGCCTGAGACCCAGTACTTC
CASSHPRPKPETQYF
>-|few|TRBJ2-4|TRBV20-1
TGCAGTGCCCAGACGCACATTCAGTACTTC
CSAQTHIQYF
>-|few|TRBJ2-7|TRBV11-2
TGTGCCAGCAGCCAAATCCAGGGTGGGGGACCCTACGAGCAGTACTTC
CASSQIQGGGPYEQYF
>TRBD2|few|TRBJ2-5|TRBV20-1
TGCAGTGCTAGAGCCCTGACTAGCGGGGGGGCCGGAGAGACCCAGTACTTC
CSARALTSGGAGETQYF
>-|few|TRBJ2-3|TRBV7-8
TGTGCCAGCAGCTTAAGCGGGACAACAGATACGCAGTATTTT
CASSLSGTTDTQYF
>-|few|TRBJ2-3|TRBV7-3
TGTGCCAGCAGCCCGTTATCGGCAGATACGCAGTATTTT
CASSPLSADTQYF
>-|-|TRBJ1-5|TRBV12-3/TRBV12-4
TGTGCCAGCAGTTTATCGGGTCTCTATCAGCCCCAGCATTTT
CASSLSGLYQPQHF
>-|many|TRBJ1-2|TRBV4-1
TGCGCCAGCAGCCAAGATTTGATACAGTTAAACTATGGCTACACCTTC
CASSQDLIQLNYGYTF
>-|-|TRBJ2-4|TRBV5-6
TGTGCCAGCGGGTCCGGGAACATTCAGTACTTC
CASGSGNIQYF
>-|-|TRBJ1-1|TRBV5-1
TGCGCCAGCAGCTTTTACAGGGCGATGAACACTGAAGCTTTCTTT
CASSFYRAMNTEAFF
>TRBD1|few|TRBJ2-2|TRBV7-2
TGTGCCAGCAGCCCCCGGGACAGGGCTCCCTCTGGGGAGCTGTTTTTT
CASSPRDRAPSGELFF
>-|few|TRBJ2-4|TRBV5-6
TGTGCCAGCAGCTCAGGGGGGGCGGGGGACATTCAGTACTTC
CASSSGGAGDIQYF
>-|-|TRBJ2-7|TRBV21-1
TGTGCCAGCAGCATCATCGGACAGCACACGAAGCACGAGCAGTACTTC
CASSIIGQHTKHEQYF
>-|few|TRBJ2-3|TRBV7-3
TGTGCCAGCAGCTTAACTGGGTCGACAGGGAGGCCCACAGATACGCAGTATTTT
CASSLTGSTGRPTDTQYF